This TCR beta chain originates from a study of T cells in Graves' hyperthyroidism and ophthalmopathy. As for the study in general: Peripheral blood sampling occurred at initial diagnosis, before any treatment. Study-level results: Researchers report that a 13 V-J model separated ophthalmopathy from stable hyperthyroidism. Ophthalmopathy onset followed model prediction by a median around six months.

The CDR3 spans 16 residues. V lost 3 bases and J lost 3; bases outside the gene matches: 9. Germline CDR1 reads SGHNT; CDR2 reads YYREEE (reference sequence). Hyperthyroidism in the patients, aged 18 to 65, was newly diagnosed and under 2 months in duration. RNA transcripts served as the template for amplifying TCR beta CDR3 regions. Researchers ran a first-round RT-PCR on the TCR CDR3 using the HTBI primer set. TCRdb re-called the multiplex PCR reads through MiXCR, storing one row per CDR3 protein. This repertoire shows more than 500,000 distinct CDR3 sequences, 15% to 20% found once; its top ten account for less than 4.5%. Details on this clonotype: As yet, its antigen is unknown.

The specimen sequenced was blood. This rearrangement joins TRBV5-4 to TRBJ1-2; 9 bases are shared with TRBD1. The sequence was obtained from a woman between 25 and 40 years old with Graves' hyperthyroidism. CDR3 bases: TGTGCCAGCAGCTCATACTGGACAGGGGTTTACTATGGCTACACCTTC. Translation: CASSSYWTGVYYGYTF.